Described below is a single T cell receptor beta chain sequence and its context. Its antigen is as yet unknown. TCRdb's copy holds only in-frame clones and misses some; the assay was immunoSEQ multiplex PCR. The sample consists of about 94,000 clones, 87% of them appearing once. Sampling times: baseline, cycle 4 day 1, cycle 7 day 1. The data derive from a study of OX40 agonist ivuxolimab in advanced cancers. For the study at large: Subjects had a mean age of about 65 years, with a range of about 23 to 79; almost 85% were male. One patient with hepatocellular carcinoma and two with cutaneous melanoma, three in all, had partial responses.

V was trimmed by 0 bases and J by 0 bases, leaving 7 bases between them. In germline, CDR1 is SGDLS, CDR2 YYNGEE. The CDR3 covers 15 residues. Whole-study results and caveats: The mean number of expanded clones was higher in CD8+ T cells than in CD4+.

This material consisted of CD4+ or CD8+ T cells sorted from blood, taken in a trial of the OX40 agonist ivuxolimab. V and J are TRBV9 and TRBJ1-3; D gene unclear. The source of this sequence is an adult with an advanced solid tumor such as melanoma, head and neck, liver or kidney cancer. The CDR3 nucleotides are TGTGCCAGCAGCGTAGGGGTTAGCTCTGGAAACACCATATATTTT. The encoded protein is CASSVGVSSGNTIYF.